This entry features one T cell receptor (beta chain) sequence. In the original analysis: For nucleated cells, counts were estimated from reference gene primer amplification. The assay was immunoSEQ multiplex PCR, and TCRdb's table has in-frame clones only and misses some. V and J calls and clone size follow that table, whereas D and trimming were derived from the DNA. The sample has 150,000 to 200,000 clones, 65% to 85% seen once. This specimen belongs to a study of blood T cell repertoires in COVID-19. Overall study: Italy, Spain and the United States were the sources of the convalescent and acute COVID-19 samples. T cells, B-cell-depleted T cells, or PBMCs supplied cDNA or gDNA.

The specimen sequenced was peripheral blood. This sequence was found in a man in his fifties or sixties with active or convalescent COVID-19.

This CDR3 reads CASGTGNQPQHF. CDR3 sequence (DNA): TGTGCCAGCGGGACAGGGAATCAGCCCCAGCATTTT. The chain links TRBV28 to TRBJ1-5, with 9 bases that match TRBD1. Germline CDR1 and CDR2: MDHEN and SYDVKM. The CDR3 runs 12 residues. The ends lost 8 bases at V and 4 bases at J; junction bases unmatched: 0.